Below are 21 T cell receptor beta chains sequenced from a single sample in a study of T cell responses to AZD1222 COVID-19 vaccine. Using immunoSEQ multiplex PCR, the repertoire was profiled, and TCRdb retains in-frame clones only, with some absent. Among roughly 190,000 clones, approximately 90% were seen once, and the ten largest hold about 3.5%. The material sequenced was peripheral blood, taken 28 days after the second AZD1222 dose. These receptor sequences come from an adult who received the AZD1222 COVID-19 vaccine.

The CDR3 DNA follows: TGTGCCAGCAGCTCTCCGACAGGGGGCACCGGGGAGCTGTTTTTT. Translated: CASSSPTGGTGELFF. V usage is TRBV7-9 and J usage is TRBJ2-2; 9 nucleotides match TRBD1. J gave up 4 bases and V 4 bases, and 4 bases lay outside the gene matches. Germline V gene data show CDR1 as SEHNR and CDR2 as FQNEAQ (reference sequence). This CDR3 region has 15 residues.

This sequence joins TRBV9 and TRBJ1-2, with D perhaps matching TRBD1 (6 bases). The CDR3 consists of 15 residues. Germline values: CDR1 SGDLS, CDR2 YYNGEE. Trimming stripped 4 bases from V and 1 base from J, with 14 bases between. In nucleotides, the CDR3 is TGTGCCAGCAGCTCTCGACAGGAGTTTAACTATGGCTACACCTTC. Protein: CASSSRQEFNYGYTF.

J is TRBJ1-5 and V is TRBV27; the match to TRBD1 covers 9 bases. Germline V gives CDR1 MNHEY, CDR2 SMNVEV (reference sequence). CDR3 length: 15 amino acids. Trimming at V came to 2 bases and at J to 1 base, leaving 0 bases not matched to a gene. Written as DNA, the CDR3 is TGTGCCAGCAGTTTAGGGACAGGGAGCAATCAGCCCCAGCATTTT. It codes for CASSLGTGSNQPQHF.

The chain carries TRBV12-5 and TRBJ2-7, with D hard to call. Trimming cost V 1 base and J 2 bases, with 6 bases left between them. There are 13 residues in the CDR3. The germline V gene has CDR1 LGHNT and CDR2 FRNRAP. CDR3 amino acids: CASGLGLPYEQYF. The CDR3 DNA reads as TGTGCTAGTGGTTTGGGCCTACCCTACGAGCAGTACTTC.

This clone was found once. The rearrangement links TRBV7-6 to TRBJ2-1; D is uncertain. This CDR3 has 15 residues. The V gene's germline CDR1 is SGHVS and CDR2 FNYEAQ. The germline V and J ends were trimmed by 1 base and 6 bases, with 13 bases remaining between them. The DNA of the CDR3 is TGTGCCAGCAGCTTAGGACTTATAGGGTTCAATGAGCAGTTCTTC. It codes for CASSLGLIGFNEQFF. The complete variable domain, with remaining parts taken from reference TRBV7-6 and TRBJ2-1, reads GAGVSQSPRYKVTKRGQDVALRCDPISGHVSLYWYRQALGQGPEFLTYFNYEAQQDKSGLPNDRFSAERPEGSISTLTIQRTEQRDSAMYRCASSLGLIGFNEQFFGPGTRLTVL.

The genes are TRBV28 and TRBJ1-5; D is undetermined. V lost 6 bases to trimming and J lost 6 bases, with 15 bases between them. From germline, CDR1 is MDHEN and CDR2 SYDVKM. The CDR3 is 14 amino acids. CDR3 sequence: CASSPTDAVQPQHF. CDR3 DNA sequence: TGTGCCAGCAGCCCTACAGATGCCGTTCAGCCCCAGCATTTT.

V is TRBV11-2 and J is TRBJ2-1; 7 bases map to TRBD2. Germline values: CDR1 SGHAT, CDR2 FQNNGV. The V gene end was trimmed by 5 bases and the J gene end by 0 bases; junction bases not matched to a gene: 13. The CDR3 runs to 18 residues. CDR3 protein: CASSVSGARASSYNEQFF. CDR3 sequence (DNA): TGTGCCAGCAGCGTAAGCGGGGCAAGGGCTAGCTCCTACAATGAGCAGTTCTTC.

CDR3 sequence reads: CASSRTSHFTDTQYF. In DNA form, the CDR3 reads TGTGCCAGCAGTCGGACTTCTCACTTTACAGATACGCAGTATTTT. This chain connects TRBV6-5 to TRBJ2-3; tentatively, D is TRBD2 (5 bases). This CDR3 contains 15 residues. V dropped 5 bases and J dropped 3 bases, with 15 bases sitting between them. Germline V gives CDR1 MNHEY, CDR2 SVGAGI.

The rearrangement uses TRBV4-1 and TRBJ2-7; 12 bases are shared with TRBD1. The ends lost 2 bases at V and 1 base at J; junction bases unmatched: 6. The CDR3 consists of 17 residues. Per the germline V gene, CDR1 is MGHRA and CDR2 is YSYEKL. This chain's CDR3 is CASSQSGTGGESYEQYF. The CDR3 coding sequence is TGCGCCAGCAGCCAATCGGGGACAGGGGGCGAATCCTACGAGCAGTACTTC.

This clone was detected once. V usage is TRBV5-8 and J usage is TRBJ2-3, with D perhaps given as TRBD1 or TRBD2 (5 bases each). The CDR3 covers 15 residues. The V gene's germline CDR1 is SGHTS and CDR2 YDEGEE. Trimming cost V 3 bases and J 1 base, with 12 bases left between them. CDR3 in amino acids: CASSSPWGRTDTQYF. The CDR3 DNA is TGTGCCAGCAGCTCTCCGTGGGGACGCACAGATACGCAGTATTTT.

Regarding this clone: Just one base apart from a much larger clone, this may be a read error. This sequence joins TRBV6-5 and TRBJ2-2, with D possibly TRBD1 on 5 matching bases. V shed 6 bases and J shed 4 bases, with 9 bases lying between them. CDR3 size: 13 residues. Germline V gene sequence: CDR1 MNHEY, CDR2 SVGAGI. This CDR3 is CASRKQVTGELFF. CDR3 sequence (DNA): TGTGCCAGCAGGAAACAGGTCACCGGGGAGCTGTTTTTT.

V is TRBV11-2 and J is TRBJ1-6; 7 bases line up with TRBD1. The germline V gene encodes CDR1 SGHAT and CDR2 FQNNGV. The CDR3 is made up of 13 amino acids. V gave up 2 bases and J gave up 10 bases; unmatched junction bases: 2. CDR3 residues: CASSLTGESPLHF. In DNA, the CDR3 is TGTGCCAGCAGCTTAACAGGGGAATCACCCCTCCACTTT.

The chain uses TRBV15 and TRBJ2-5, with unresolved D. V was pared by 5 bases and J by 3 bases, with 13 bases between. This CDR3 contains 14 residues. Germline values: CDR1 LNHNV, CDR2 YYDKDF (reference sequence). The chain's CDR3 is CATSWLPFEETQYF. For the CDR3, the DNA is TGTGCCACCAGCTGGCTGCCGTTTGAAGAGACCCAGTACTTC.

The rearrangement links TRBV19 to TRBJ1-1, with D tentatively TRBD1 (6 bases). The CDR3 contains 15 residues. V dropped 6 bases and J dropped 3 bases, with 17 bases sitting between them. Germline V gives CDR1 LNHDA, CDR2 SQIVND (reference sequence). This CDR3 is CASSTGGGADTEAFF. CDR3 DNA sequence: TGTGCCAGTAGCACCGGGGGGGGCGCGGACACTGAAGCTTTCTTT.

The gene calls are TRBV9 and TRBJ2-3; a weak D match, TRBD1 (6 bases). The V gene lost 3 bases and the J gene lost 0 bases, with 11 bases spanning the gap. CDR1 and CDR2 (germline): SGDLS, YYNGEE. CDR3 size: 15 residues. CDR3 in DNA: TGTGCCAGCAGCGAACGACAGGCCAGCACAGATACGCAGTATTTT. Its translation is CASSERQASTDTQYF. The full variable domain, with the rest looked up from reference TRBV9 and TRBJ2-3, is DSGVTQTPKHLITATGQRVTLRCSPRSGDLSVYWYQQSLDQGLQFLIQYYNGEERAKGNILERFSAQQFPDLHSELNLSSLELGDSALYFCASSERQASTDTQYFGPGTRLTVL.

The chain recombines TRBV5-4 with TRBJ1-2, with TRBD1 matching 9 bases. From germline, CDR1 is SGHNT and CDR2 YYREEE (reference sequence). The CDR3 runs 14 residues. Trimming cost V 0 bases and J 7 bases; bases outside gene matches: 4. CDR3 sequence: CASSLGDRVSGYTF. CDR3 bases: TGTGCCAGCAGCTTGGGGGACAGGGTATCTGGCTACACCTTC.

V gene TRBV10-3 combines with J gene TRBJ1-3; D gene uncertain. Germline CDR1 reads ENHRY; CDR2 reads SYGVKD. With 2 bases removed from V and 8 bases from J, the gap between germline ends came to 4 bases. This CDR3 has 11 amino acids. This chain's CDR3 is CAISEGDTIYF. The CDR3 DNA reads as TGTGCCATCAGTGAGGGGGACACCATATATTTT.

This chain connects TRBV7-3 to TRBJ2-1; possible D gene TRBD1, 5 bases. Trimming shortened V by 4 bases and J by 7 bases, and 11 bases separated the two germline ends. Germline loops: CDR1 SGHTA, CDR2 FQGTGA. The CDR3 loop spans 13 amino acids. CDR3 DNA sequence: TGTGCCAGCAGCTCACGACAGTCTAATGAGCAGTTCTTC. Its translation: CASSSRQSNEQFF.

This chain connects TRBV10-3 to TRBJ2-7, with D uncertain. The CDR3 length is 15 residues. V was cut by 4 bases and J by 1 base, with 14 bases left in between. In germline, CDR1 is ENHRY, CDR2 SYGVKD. The CDR3 protein is CAISARERISYEQYF. The CDR3, as DNA: TGTGCCATCAGTGCAAGGGAAAGAATATCCTACGAGCAGTACTTC.

This sequence joins TRBV4-1 and TRBJ2-1; 8 nucleotides line up with TRBD2. Losses at the gene ends were 1 base for V and 8 bases for J; bases not matched to a gene: 13. Germline loops: CDR1 MGHRA, CDR2 YSYEKL. The CDR3 is 17 amino acids. CDR3 nucleotide sequence: TGCGCCAGCAGCCAAGTCATCCGACGGGAGGGCCTCTATGAGCAGTTCTTC. Protein: CASSQVIRREGLYEQFF.

This clone was seen only a few times. This chain connects TRBV9 to TRBJ2-5, with D unclear. The CDR3 sequence is 14 residues long. Trimming removed 2 bases from V and 5 bases from J, with 13 bases in between. Germline lookup yields CDR1 SGDLS and CDR2 YYNGEE. This CDR3 reads CASSVSRSRETQYF. In DNA, the CDR3 is TGTGCCAGCAGCGTTTCGCGGAGTAGGGAGACCCAGTACTTC.